These 13 T cell receptor beta chains were all obtained from the same sample, sequenced in a study of identical twins. TCRdb itself ran the 5' RACE reads through MiXCR, one entry per CDR3 protein. This sample yields 550,000 to 700,000 distinct CDR3 sequences, of which about 20% are seen a single time; 4% to 5.5% belongs to the top ten. This same sample was also taken into another study, of T cells expressing NK-cell markers.

The sample was PBMCs. Source of these receptors: a woman aged 18-35 years in good health.

This clonotype occurred many times. The chain couples TRBV2 to TRBJ2-5, with 7 bases that match TRBD1. CDR3 length equals 13 residues. CDR1 and CDR2 (germline): SNHLY, FYNNEI. Trimming took 8 bases from V and 6 from J; bases not matched to a gene: 9. The CDR3 sequence: CASGGDRAKTQYF. The DNA of the CDR3 is TGTGCCAGCGGGGGAGACAGGGCGAAGACCCAGTACTTC.

V is TRBV27 and J is TRBJ2-5, with D possibly matching TRBD2 (6 bases). The CDR3 has 16 amino acids. Germline lookup yields CDR1 MNHEY and CDR2 SMNVEV (reference sequence). V lost 4 bases and J lost 2, with 17 bases in between. In DNA, the CDR3 is TGTGCCAGCAGTTCAATCGGGACTGGAGATCAAGAGACCCAGTACTTC. Its translation: CASSSIGTGDQETQYF.

The rearrangement links TRBV10-1 to TRBJ2-1; the match to TRBD2 covers 8 bases. CDR1 WNHNN and CDR2 SYGVQD come from the germline V gene (reference sequence). The CDR3 is made up of 14 amino acids. Trimming removed 6 bases from V and 6 bases from J; junction bases left unmatched: 7. In nucleotides, the CDR3 is TGCGCCAGCAGCTCAACTAGCGGTGTCAATGAGCAGTTCTTC. It encodes CASSSTSGVNEQFF.

This clonotype was detected a few times. The V gene is TRBV27, the J gene TRBJ1-2; 7 nucleotides line up with TRBD1. From germline, CDR1 is MNHEY and CDR2 SMNVEV (reference sequence). V shed 4 bases, J shed 4 bases, and the junction held 9 bases outside the gene matches. This CDR3 region has 15 residues. The CDR3 DNA is TGTGCCAGCAGTTCCCCGGCGACAGGGTCCTATGGCTACACCTTC. Its protein product is CASSSPATGSYGYTF.

Only one count was recorded for this clonotype. The chain couples TRBV12-5 to TRBJ2-7; TRBD1 is a possible D gene (5 bases). Germline loops: CDR1 LGHNT, CDR2 FRNRAP. There are 13 residues in the CDR3. With 1 base removed from V and 5 bases from J, the gap between germline ends came to 9 bases. In DNA form, the CDR3 reads TGTGCTAGTGGTTTGGAAGGGGTCCACGAGCAGTACTTC. It encodes CASGLEGVHEQYF.

The rearrangement uses TRBV12-3 or TRBV12-4 and TRBJ1-6, with D tentatively TRBD1 (6 bases). V lost 5 bases to trimming and J lost 9 bases, with 11 bases between them. The CDR3 has 13 residues. CDR3 protein: CASSPEGVSPLHF. CDR3 bases: TGTGCCAGCAGTCCTGAGGGGGTTTCACCCCTCCACTTT.

CDR3 coding DNA: TGCAGTGCTAGAGCTCAAACAGTTAGAGGCACAGATACGCAGTATTTT. Residues: CSARAQTVRGTDTQYF. The chain has TRBV20-1 and TRBJ2-3, with unresolved D. The length of the CDR3 is 16 residues. V was pared by 1 base and J by 1 base, with 15 bases between. The germline V gene has CDR1 DFQATT and CDR2 SNEGSKA (reference sequence).

This clonotype came up many times. J is TRBJ2-1 and V is TRBV9, with 7 bases aligning to TRBD2. CDR1 is SGDLS, CDR2 YYNGEE, per germline. The CDR3 consists of 17 residues. V shed 0 bases, J shed 0 bases, and the junction held 6 bases outside the gene matches. The CDR3 bases are TGTGCCAGCAGCGTAGGGCGGCGGGAGCACTCCTACAATGAGCAGTTCTTC. As protein: CASSVGRREHSYNEQFF.

This clonotype was observed a few times. The CDR3 is CASSLKTGGDTQYF. CDR3 nucleotides: TGCGCCAGCAGCTTGAAGACAGGAGGAGATACGCAGTATTTT. The gene calls are TRBV5-1 and TRBJ2-3, with D possibly being TRBD1 (6 bases). Germline values: CDR1 SGHRS, CDR2 YFSETQ. The CDR3 loop spans 14 amino acids. Trimming stripped 1 base from V and 5 bases from J, with 11 bases between.

Remarks on this clonotype: A read error may account for a junction end that differs from germline. The genes are TRBV7-6 and TRBJ2-2; 15 bases fit TRBD2. The CDR3 consists of 17 residues. CDR1 is SGHVS and CDR2 is FNYEAQ in the germline V gene. The CDR3 reads CASSLAGLAGGTGELFF. DNA for the CDR3: TGTGCTAGCAGCTTAGCTGGACTAGCGGGGGGGACCGGGGAGCTGTTTTTT.

This clonotype was found many times. V gene TRBV2 combines with J gene TRBJ1-3; no definite D call. This CDR3 has 15 amino acids. Between the trimmed V and J ends, which lost 8 bases and 1 base, there was a span of 15 bases. Germline V gene lookup returns CDR1 SNHLY and CDR2 FYNNEI. CDR3 coding DNA: TGTGCCAGCTTCGACCCCATGTCTTCTGGAAACACCATATATTTT. It yields the protein CASFDPMSSGNTIYF.

The chain carries TRBV7-9 and TRBJ2-1, with TRBD1 identical over 7 bases. V shed 3 bases, J shed 6 bases, and the junction held 11 bases outside the gene matches. The CDR3 is 16 amino acids. In germline, CDR1 is SEHNR, CDR2 FQNEAQ (reference sequence). For the CDR3, the DNA is TGTGCCAGCAGCTTCTTAGGGGGCTACGGCACCAATGAGCAGTTCTTC. Protein product: CASSFLGGYGTNEQFF.

This clonotype was counted a few times. V usage is TRBV12-3 or TRBV12-4 and J usage is TRBJ2-3, with TRBD2 matching 12 bases. The CDR3 is 15 residues long. V lost 6 bases to trimming and J lost 3 bases; unmatched junction nucleotides: 4. CDR3 loop: CASRHLAGGTDTQYF. In DNA, the CDR3 is TGTGCCAGCAGGCACCTAGCGGGAGGGACAGATACGCAGTATTTT.